The 17 T cell receptor beta chains reported below all come from one sample, sequenced in a study of molecular identifiers for immune sequencing clone quantification. TCRdb recomputed calls from the PCR reads with MiXCR, one row per CDR3 protein. This table has some 100,000 distinct CDR3 sequences, 36% appearing once. Sample: naive CD8+ T cells from blood, with Jurkat cell RNA spiked in. Stated subset: FACS-sorted CD8+CD4-CCR7+CD45RA+ naive T cells. The origin of the receptors is a human donor in good health. Some libraries in this study had Jurkat cell RNA spiked in.

Only a few counts were recorded for this clonotype. The CDR3 sequence is CASTRGAGETQYF. CDR3 DNA: TGTGCCAGCACAAGGGGGGCCGGCGAGACCCAGTACTTC. This chain links TRBV28 with TRBJ2-5; TRBD1 or TRBD2 may be the D gene (6 bases each). CDR1 and CDR2 from the germline V gene are MDHEN and SYDVKM. This CDR3 region has 13 residues. V gave up 7 bases and J gave up 5 bases, with 14 bases separating them.

A remark on this clonotype: This is likely a read error, given that the CDR3 carries no conserved phenylalanine or tryptophan at its end. V usage is TRBV9 and J usage is TRBJ2-7; 8 bases match TRBD2. The germline CDR1 and CDR2 sequences are SGDLS and YYNGEE. V dropped 3 bases and J dropped 3; count of bases not matched to a gene: 11. The CDR3 contains 16 residues. This CDR3 reads CASSGLASGRYYEQYI. The DNA of the CDR3 is TGTGCCAGCAGCGGACTAGCGAGTGGGAGATACTACGAGCAGTACATC.

V is TRBV20-1 and J is TRBJ1-6; D ambiguous. The CDR3 loop spans 10 amino acids. V dropped 3 bases and J dropped 12 bases, with 6 bases sitting between them. CDR1 is DFQATT and CDR2 is SNEGSKA in the germline V gene (reference sequence). CDR3 sequence: CSARELPLHF. The CDR3 DNA reads TGCAGTGCTAGGGAATTACCCCTCCACTTT.

In its sample, this clonotype was seen once. This may stem from a read error, because a much larger clone lies one nucleotide away. The chain is built from TRBV7-8 and TRBJ2-7; D uncertain. The J call may be in error: the DNA end matches TRBJ2-1 better. The CDR3 contains 14 residues. From germline, CDR1 is SGHVS and CDR2 FQNEAQ. The CDR3 loop reads CASSPTGNGYEQFF. The DNA for the CDR3 is TGTGCCAGCAGCCCGACCGGAAATGGATACGAGCAGTTCTTC.

This rearrangement joins TRBV15 to TRBJ2-1, with 9 bases that match TRBD2. The CDR3 contains 16 residues. Per the germline V gene, CDR1 is LNHNV and CDR2 is YYDKDF (reference sequence). The J segment lost 10 bases and the V segment lost 0 bases, leaving 10 bases of the junction unmatched. The DNA of the CDR3 is TGTGCCACCAGCAGAGATAAGGGGACTAGCTATCAAGAGCAGTTCTTC. Its protein is CATSRDKGTSYQEQFF.

This clonotype has a count of ten or more. The chain carries TRBV5-6 and TRBJ2-5; TRBD1 matches 9 bases. The CDR3 has 16 residues. Germline V gives CDR1 SGHDT, CDR2 YYEEEE. J was trimmed by 2 bases and V by 5 bases; bases with no gene match: 10. CDR3 amino acids: CASSLPGTGHQETQYF. The CDR3 nucleotides are TGTGCCAGCAGTCTACCCGGGACAGGGCATCAAGAGACCCAGTACTTC.

The sample holds many counts of this clonotype. The chain links TRBV5-5 to TRBJ2-7, with D uncertain. CDR3 length: 15 amino acids. Trimming shortened V by 5 bases and J by 6 bases, and 21 bases separated the two germline ends. CDR1 SGHKS and CDR2 YYEKEE come from the germline V gene (reference sequence). The CDR3 DNA is TGTGCCAGCAGTCTCCCCCCGTTAGGTCGTATCGAGCAGTACTTC. It yields the protein CASSLPPLGRIEQYF.

This clonotype was seen repeatedly, ten times or more. This chain links TRBV9 with TRBJ2-1; D uncertain. Trimming removed 0 bases at V and 9 bases at J, with 7 bases between. This CDR3 contains 12 residues. CDR1 is SGDLS, CDR2 YYNGEE, per germline. CDR3 bases: TGTGCCAGCAGCGTAGGGTTCGGTGAGCAGTTCTTC. This translates into CASSVGFGEQFF. The whole variable domain, filled in from reference TRBV9 and TRBJ2-1, reads DSGVTQTPKHLITATGQRVTLRCSPRSGDLSVYWYQQSLDQGLQFLIQYYNGEERAKGNILERFSAQQFPDLHSELNLSSLELGDSALYFCASSVGFGEQFFGPGTRLTVL.

This clonotype showed up just a few times. One end of the junction does not line up with germline, which may come from a read error. CDR3 sequence reads: CASSASGANVQTF. Written as DNA, the CDR3 is TGTGCCAGCAGTGCCTCCGGGGCCAACGTCCAGACTTTC. The gene calls are TRBV25-1 and TRBJ2-6; tentatively, D is TRBD1 or TRBD2 (5 bases each). Germline V CDR1 and CDR2: MGHDK, SYGVNS. This CDR3 has 13 amino acids.

This clonotype is a singleton in its sample. This may stem from a read error, because a much larger clone lies one nucleotide away. The V gene is TRBV12-3 or TRBV12-4, the J gene TRBJ2-3; 7 bases are shared with TRBD1. The CDR3 loop spans 13 amino acids. The chain's CDR3 is CASSRAGTETQYF. The DNA of the CDR3 is TGTGCCAGCAGCAGAGCAGGGACAGAAACGCAGTATTTT.

This clonotype has only a few counts. This chain joins TRBV7-2 and TRBJ1-5, with D hard to call. Germline V gene lookup returns CDR1 SGHTA and CDR2 FQGNSA. The CDR3 sequence is 14 residues long. Trimming removed 3 bases from V and 4 bases from J, with 10 bases in between. The CDR3 DNA sequence: TGTGCCAGCAGCTTCCGGGCAAAAAATCAGCCCCAGCATTTT. It encodes CASSFRAKNQPQHF.

The chain links TRBV12-3 or TRBV12-4 to TRBJ2-7; 8 bases match TRBD2. CDR3 length: 15 residues. V was pared by 2 bases and J by 7 bases, with 10 bases of the junction left unmatched. CDR3 nucleotides: TGTGCCAGCAGTTTATCTTACGGGAGGGCGTGGGAGCAGTACTTC. Translation gives CASSLSYGRAWEQYF.

About this clonotype itself: Being one base from a much bigger clone, this may be a read error. The V call is TRBV20-1, the J call TRBJ1-1; 9 bases fit TRBD1. The CDR3 runs 16 residues. Germline-derived CDR1 and CDR2 are DFQATT and SNEGSKA (reference sequence). CDR3 sequence reads: CSAQGTGRVLNTETFF. For the CDR3, the DNA is TGCAGTGCCCAAGGGACAGGGAGAGTCTTGAACACTGAAACTTTCTTT.

This clonotype was seen only a few times. The rearrangement uses TRBV7-2 and TRBJ2-7; no clear D gene. Between the trimmed V and J ends, which lost 5 bases and 2 bases, there was a span of 7 bases. The CDR3 length is 12 residues. Germline V gene lookup returns CDR1 SGHTA and CDR2 FQGNSA. The CDR3 region is CASSVRTYEQYF. CDR3 nucleotide sequence: TGTGCCAGCAGCGTACGGACCTACGAGCAGTACTTC.

This clonotype was picked up a small number of times. The chain links TRBV5-6 to TRBJ1-1, with no clear D. Germline CDR1 is SGHDT and CDR2 is YYEEEE. CDR3 size: 14 residues. The V end lost 7 bases, the J end lost 3 bases, and 16 bases lay between the germline ends. The CDR3 coding sequence is TGTGCCAGCTCGATTTCGGGGATGGACACTGAAGCTTTCTTT. This translates into CASSISGMDTEAFF.

The chain is built from TRBV6-2 or TRBV6-3 and TRBJ2-2, with D possibly matching TRBD1 (6 bases). The germline V gene has CDR1 MNHEY and CDR2 SVGEGT. The CDR3 has 17 residues. V was cut by 6 bases and J by 0 bases, with 17 bases left in between. This CDR3 reads CASSLNSQGSNTGELFF. The CDR3 DNA sequence: TGTGCCAGCAGCCTTAATTCGCAGGGGTCGAACACCGGGGAGCTGTTTTTT.

Of note for this clonotype: A read error may account for a junction end that differs from germline. This chain connects TRBV28 to TRBJ1-4; perhaps TRBD1 as D (5 bases). CDR1 is MDHEN, CDR2 SYDVKM, per germline. CDR3 size: 15 residues. CDR3 DNA sequence: TGTGCCAGCAGTCCTTCCGGGGGAACTAATGATAAACTGTTTTTT. Encoded protein: CASSPSGGTNDKLFF. Based on the CDR3 plus reference TRBV28 and TRBJ1-4, the full variable domain is DVKVTQSSRYLVKRTGEKVFLECVQDMDHENMFWYRQDPGLGLRLIYFSYDVKMKEKGDIPEGYSVSREKKERFSLILESASTNQTSMYLCASSPSGGTNDKLFFGSGTQLSVL.